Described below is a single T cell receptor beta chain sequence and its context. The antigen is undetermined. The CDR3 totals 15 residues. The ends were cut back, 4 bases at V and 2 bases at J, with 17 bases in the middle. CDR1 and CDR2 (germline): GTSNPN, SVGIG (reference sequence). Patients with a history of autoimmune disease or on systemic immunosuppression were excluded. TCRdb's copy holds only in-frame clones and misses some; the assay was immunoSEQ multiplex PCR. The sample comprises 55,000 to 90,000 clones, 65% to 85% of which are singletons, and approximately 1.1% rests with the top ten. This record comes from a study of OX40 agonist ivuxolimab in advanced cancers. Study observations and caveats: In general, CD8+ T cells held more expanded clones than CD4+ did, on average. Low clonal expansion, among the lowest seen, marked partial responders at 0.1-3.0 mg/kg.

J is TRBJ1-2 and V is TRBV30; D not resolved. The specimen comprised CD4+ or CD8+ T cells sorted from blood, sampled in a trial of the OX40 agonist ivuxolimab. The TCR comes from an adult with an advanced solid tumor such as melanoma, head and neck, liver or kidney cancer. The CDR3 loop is CAWTFWRAVNYGYTF. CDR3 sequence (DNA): TGTGCCTGGACCTTTTGGAGGGCGGTGAACTATGGCTACACCTTC.